This T cell receptor (beta chain) was documented in a study of T cells after yellow fever vaccination. Whole-study context: Sorting by CD3, CD45RA, CCR7 and CD95 gave EM, EMRA, CM and Tscm subsets. Preparing low-cell-number fractions relied on SMART-Seq v4 Ultra Low Input.

The V end lost 3 bases, the J end lost 1 base, and 19 bases lay between the germline ends. Germline-derived CDR1 and CDR2 are SGHTA and FQGNSA. CDR3 size: 17 residues. TCRdb itself ran the 5' RACE reads through MiXCR, one entry per CDR3 protein. This repertoire shows around 16,000 distinct CDR3 sequences, roughly 3.7% found once; its top ten account for more than 0.35%. At least ten counts were recorded for this clonotype. This receptor was obtained from a man under 40 who received the YFV17D yellow fever vaccine. The J gene is TRBJ2-7, the V gene TRBV7-2, with D maybe TRBD2 (6 bases). The material was PBMCs, either bulk or a sorted T-cell subset (CD4+, CD8+, memory, or dextramer-sorted; not recorded which), obtained 15 days after the yellow fever booster vaccination. DNA of the CDR3: TGTGCCAGCAGCTTCCTTAGTCGGGAGCCGGGGTCCTACGAGCAGTACTTC. Its translation is CASSFLSREPGSYEQYF.